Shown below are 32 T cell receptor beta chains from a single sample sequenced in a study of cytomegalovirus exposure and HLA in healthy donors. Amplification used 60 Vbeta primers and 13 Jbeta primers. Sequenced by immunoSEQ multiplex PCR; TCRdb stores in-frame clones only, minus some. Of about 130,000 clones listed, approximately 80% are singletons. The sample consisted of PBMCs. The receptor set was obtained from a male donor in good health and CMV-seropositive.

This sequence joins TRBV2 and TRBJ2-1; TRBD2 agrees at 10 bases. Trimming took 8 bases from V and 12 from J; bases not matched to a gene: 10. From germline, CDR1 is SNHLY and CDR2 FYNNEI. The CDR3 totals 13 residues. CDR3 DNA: TGTGCCAGCGGTCCTAGCGGGGGAGGGGGGCAGTTCTTC. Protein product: CASGPSGGGGQFF.

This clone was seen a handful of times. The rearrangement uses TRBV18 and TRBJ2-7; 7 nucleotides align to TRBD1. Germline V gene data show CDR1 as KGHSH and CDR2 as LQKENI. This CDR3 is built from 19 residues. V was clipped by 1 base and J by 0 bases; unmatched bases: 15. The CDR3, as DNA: TGTGCCAGCTCACCACTCCCCCTGCTGACAGGGCCAAGCTCCTACGAGCAGTACTTC. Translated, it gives CASSPLPLLTGPSSYEQYF. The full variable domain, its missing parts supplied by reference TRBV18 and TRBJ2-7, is NAGVMQNPRHLVRRRGQEARLRCSPMKGHSHVYWYRQLPEEGLKFMVYLQKENIIDESGMPKERFSAEFPKEGPSILRIQQVVRGDSAAYFCASSPLPLLTGPSSYEQYFGPGTRLTVT.

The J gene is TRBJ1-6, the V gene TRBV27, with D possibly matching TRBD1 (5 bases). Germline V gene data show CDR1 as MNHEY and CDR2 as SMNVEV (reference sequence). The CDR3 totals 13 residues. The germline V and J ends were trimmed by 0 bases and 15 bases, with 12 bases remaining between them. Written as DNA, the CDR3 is TGTGCCAGCAGTTTATCGACAGAGCTTCTCCTCCACTTT. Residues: CASSLSTELLLHF.

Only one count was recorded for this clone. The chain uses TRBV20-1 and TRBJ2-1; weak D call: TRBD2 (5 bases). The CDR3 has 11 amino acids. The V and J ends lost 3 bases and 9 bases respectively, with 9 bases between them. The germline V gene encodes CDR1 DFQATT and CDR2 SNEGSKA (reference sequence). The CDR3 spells CSARRASEQFF. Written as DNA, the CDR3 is TGCAGTGCTAGGCGGGCAAGTGAGCAGTTCTTC.

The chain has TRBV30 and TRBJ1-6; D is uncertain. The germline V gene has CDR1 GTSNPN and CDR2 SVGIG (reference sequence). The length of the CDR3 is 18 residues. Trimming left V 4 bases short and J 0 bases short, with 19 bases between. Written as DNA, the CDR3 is TGTGCCTGGACCTCGGGAGTGGCCTTGAGCTCCTATAATTCACCCCTCCACTTT. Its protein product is CAWTSGVALSSYNSPLHF.

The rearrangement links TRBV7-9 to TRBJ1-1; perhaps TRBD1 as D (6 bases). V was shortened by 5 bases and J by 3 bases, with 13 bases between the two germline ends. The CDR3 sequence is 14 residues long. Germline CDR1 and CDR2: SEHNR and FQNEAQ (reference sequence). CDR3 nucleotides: TGTGCCAGCAGCCCGTACAGGGACCACACTGAAGCTTTCTTT. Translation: CASSPYRDHTEAFF.

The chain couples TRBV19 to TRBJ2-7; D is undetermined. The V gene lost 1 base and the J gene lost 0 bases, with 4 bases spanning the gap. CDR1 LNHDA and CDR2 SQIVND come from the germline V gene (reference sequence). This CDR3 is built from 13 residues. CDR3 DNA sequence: TGTGCCAGTAGTATAGGACTCTCCTACGAGCAGTACTTC. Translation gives CASSIGLSYEQYF. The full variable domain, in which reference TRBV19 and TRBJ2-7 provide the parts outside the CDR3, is DGGITQSPKYLFRKEGQNVTLSCEQNLNHDAMYWYRQDPGQGLRLIYYSQIVNDFQKGDIAEGYSVSREKKESFPLTVTSAQKNPTAFYLCASSIGLSYEQYFGPGTRLTVT.

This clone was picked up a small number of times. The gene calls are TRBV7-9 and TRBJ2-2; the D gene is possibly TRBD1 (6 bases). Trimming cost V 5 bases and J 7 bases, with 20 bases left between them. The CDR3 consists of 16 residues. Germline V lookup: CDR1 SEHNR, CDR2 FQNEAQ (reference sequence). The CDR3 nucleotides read TGTGCCAGCAGCCTCCTAGGGGGAGAGTCTGGCGGGGAGCTGTTTTTT. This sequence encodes CASSLLGGESGGELFF.

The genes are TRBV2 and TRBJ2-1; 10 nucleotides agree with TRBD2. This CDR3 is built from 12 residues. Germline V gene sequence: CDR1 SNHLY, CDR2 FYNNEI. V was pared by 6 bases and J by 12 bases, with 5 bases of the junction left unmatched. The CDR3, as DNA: TGTGCCAGCAGCCCATGGACTAGCGGGCAGTTCTTC. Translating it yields CASSPWTSGQFF.

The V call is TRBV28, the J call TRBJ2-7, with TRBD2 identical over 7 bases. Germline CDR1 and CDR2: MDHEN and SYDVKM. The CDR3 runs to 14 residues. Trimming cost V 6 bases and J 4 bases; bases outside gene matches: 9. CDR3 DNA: TGTGCCAGCAGACCACACACGGGGGGTTACGAGCAGTACTTC. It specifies CASRPHTGGYEQYF.

The CDR3 coding sequence is TGTGCCAGCAGTTTCTTACAGGCGCAGTATTTT. Translation gives CASSFLQAQYF. This chain connects TRBV28 to TRBJ2-3; D perhaps matches TRBD1 (5 bases). This CDR3 region has 11 residues. V gave up 3 bases and J gave up 10 bases, with 8 bases separating them. CDR1 and CDR2 (germline): MDHEN, SYDVKM. Full variable domain (rest looked up from reference TRBV28 and TRBJ2-3): DVKVTQSSRYLVKRTGEKVFLECVQDMDHENMFWYRQDPGLGLRLIYFSYDVKMKEKGDIPEGYSVSREKKERFSLILESASTNQTSMYLCASSFLQAQYFGPGTRLTVL.

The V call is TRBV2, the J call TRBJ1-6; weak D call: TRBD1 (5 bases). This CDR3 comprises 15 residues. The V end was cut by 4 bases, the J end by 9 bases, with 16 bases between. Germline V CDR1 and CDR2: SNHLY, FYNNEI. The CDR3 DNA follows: TGTGCCAGCAGTGGGCTGCGGGACCCGGGTTCACCCCTCCACTTT. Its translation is CASSGLRDPGSPLHF. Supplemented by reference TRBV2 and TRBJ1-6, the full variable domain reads EPEVTQTPSHQVTQMGQEVILRCVPISNHLYFYWYRQILGQKVEFLVSFYNNEISEKSEIFDDQFSVERPDGSNFTLKIRSTKLEDSAMYFCASSGLRDPGSPLHFGNGTRLTVT.

CDR3 protein: CASSPRDTGPGNEKLFF. The CDR3 DNA follows: TGTGCCAGTAGTCCCCGGGACACCGGGCCCGGTAATGAAAAACTGTTTTTT. This chain uses TRBV19 with TRBJ1-4; TRBD1 is a possible D gene (6 bases). Looked up from germline, CDR1 is LNHDA and CDR2 is SQIVND (reference sequence). Trimming cost V 5 bases and J 4 bases, with 20 bases left between them. The length of the CDR3 is 17 residues.

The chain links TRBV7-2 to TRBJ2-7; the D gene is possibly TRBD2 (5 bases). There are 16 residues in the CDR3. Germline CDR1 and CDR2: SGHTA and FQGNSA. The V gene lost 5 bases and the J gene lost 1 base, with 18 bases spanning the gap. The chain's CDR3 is CASSRTGPSGSYEQYF. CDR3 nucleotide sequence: TGTGCCAGCAGCCGGACTGGGCCCTCGGGGTCCTACGAGCAGTACTTC.

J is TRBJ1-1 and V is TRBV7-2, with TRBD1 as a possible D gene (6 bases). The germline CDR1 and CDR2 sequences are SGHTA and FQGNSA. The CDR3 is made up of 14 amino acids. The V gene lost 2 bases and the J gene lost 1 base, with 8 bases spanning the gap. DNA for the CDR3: TGTGCCAGCAGCTTACAGGGGACGAACACTGAAGCTTTCTTT. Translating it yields CASSLQGTNTEAFF.

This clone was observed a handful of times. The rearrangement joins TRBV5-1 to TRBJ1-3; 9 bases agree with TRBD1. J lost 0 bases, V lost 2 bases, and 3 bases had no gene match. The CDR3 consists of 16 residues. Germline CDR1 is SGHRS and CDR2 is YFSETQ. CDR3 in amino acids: CASSFGQGRSGNTIYF. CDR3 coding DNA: TGCGCCAGCAGCTTCGGACAGGGGCGCTCTGGAAACACCATATATTTT.

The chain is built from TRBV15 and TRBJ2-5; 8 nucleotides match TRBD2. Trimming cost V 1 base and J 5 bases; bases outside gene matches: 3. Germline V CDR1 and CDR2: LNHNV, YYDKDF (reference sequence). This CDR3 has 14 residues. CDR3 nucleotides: TGTGCCACCAGCAGAGCGGCGGGGGGTGAGACCCAGTACTTC. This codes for CATSRAAGGETQYF.

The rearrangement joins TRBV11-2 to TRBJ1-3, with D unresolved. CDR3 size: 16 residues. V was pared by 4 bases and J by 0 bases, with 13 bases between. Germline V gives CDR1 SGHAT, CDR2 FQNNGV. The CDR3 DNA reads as TGTGCCAGCAGCTCTCGACTCCGTCTCTCTGGAAACACCATATATTTT. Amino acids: CASSSRLRLSGNTIYF.

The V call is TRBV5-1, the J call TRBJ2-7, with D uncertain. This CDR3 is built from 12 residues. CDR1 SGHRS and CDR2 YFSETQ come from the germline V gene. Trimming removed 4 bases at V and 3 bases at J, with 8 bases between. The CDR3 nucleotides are TGCGCCAGCAGCGCGCAGGACTACGAGCAGTACTTC. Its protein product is CASSAQDYEQYF.

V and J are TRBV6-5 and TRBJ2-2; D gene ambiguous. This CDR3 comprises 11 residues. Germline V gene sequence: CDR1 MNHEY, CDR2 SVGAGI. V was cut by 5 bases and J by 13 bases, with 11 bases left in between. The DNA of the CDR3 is TGTGCCAGCAGTGGCCGTCTAGGGCTGTTTTTT. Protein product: CASSGRLGLFF.

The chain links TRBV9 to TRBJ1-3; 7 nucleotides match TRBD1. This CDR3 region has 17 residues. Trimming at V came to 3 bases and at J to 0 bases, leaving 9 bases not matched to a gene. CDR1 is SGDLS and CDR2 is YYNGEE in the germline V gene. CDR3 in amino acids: CASSGATGYFSGNTIYF. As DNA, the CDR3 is TGTGCCAGCAGCGGGGCGACAGGGTACTTCTCTGGAAACACCATATATTTT.

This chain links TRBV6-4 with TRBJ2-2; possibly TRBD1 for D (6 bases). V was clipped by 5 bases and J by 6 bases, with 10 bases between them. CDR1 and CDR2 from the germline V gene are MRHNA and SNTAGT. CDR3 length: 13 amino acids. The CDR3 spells CASSQGRAGELFF. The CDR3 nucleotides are TGTGCCAGCAGTCAGGGGCGCGCCGGGGAGCTGTTTTTT.

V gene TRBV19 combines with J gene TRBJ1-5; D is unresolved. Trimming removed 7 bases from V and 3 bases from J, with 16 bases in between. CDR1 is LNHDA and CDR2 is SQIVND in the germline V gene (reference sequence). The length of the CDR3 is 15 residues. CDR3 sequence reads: CASTLERLPNQPQHF. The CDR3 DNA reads TGTGCCAGTACCTTGGAGCGTCTTCCCAATCAGCCCCAGCATTTT. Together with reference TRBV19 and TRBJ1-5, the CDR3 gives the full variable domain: DGGITQSPKYLFRKEGQNVTLSCEQNLNHDAMYWYRQDPGQGLRLIYYSQIVNDFQKGDIAEGYSVSREKKESFPLTVTSAQKNPTAFYLCASTLERLPNQPQHFGDGTRLSIL.

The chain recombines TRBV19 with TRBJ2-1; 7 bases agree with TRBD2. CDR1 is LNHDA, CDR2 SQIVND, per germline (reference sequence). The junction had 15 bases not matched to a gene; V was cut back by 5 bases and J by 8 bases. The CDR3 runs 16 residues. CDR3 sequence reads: CASSYLAGAQRHEQFF. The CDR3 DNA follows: TGTGCCAGTAGTTATTTGGCGGGAGCCCAGCGCCATGAGCAGTTCTTC.

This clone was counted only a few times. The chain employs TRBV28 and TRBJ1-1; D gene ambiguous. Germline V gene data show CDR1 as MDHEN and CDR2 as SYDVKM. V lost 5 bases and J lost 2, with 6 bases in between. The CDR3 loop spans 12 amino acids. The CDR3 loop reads CASSIINTEAFF. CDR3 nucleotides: TGTGCCAGCAGTATTATCAACACTGAAGCTTTCTTT.

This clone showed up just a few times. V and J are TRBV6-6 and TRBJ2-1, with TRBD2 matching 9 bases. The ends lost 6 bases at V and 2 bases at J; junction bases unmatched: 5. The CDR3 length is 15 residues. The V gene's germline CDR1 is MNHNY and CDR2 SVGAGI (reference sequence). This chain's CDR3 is CASRSSGRPYNEQFF. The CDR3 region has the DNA TGTGCCAGCAGAAGTAGCGGGAGACCCTACAATGAGCAGTTCTTC.

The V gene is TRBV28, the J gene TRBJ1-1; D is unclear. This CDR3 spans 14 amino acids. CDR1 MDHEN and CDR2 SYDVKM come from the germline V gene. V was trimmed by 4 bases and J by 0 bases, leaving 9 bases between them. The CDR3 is CASSSPRVNTEAFF. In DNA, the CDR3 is TGTGCCAGCAGTTCGCCCCGGGTGAACACTGAAGCTTTCTTT.

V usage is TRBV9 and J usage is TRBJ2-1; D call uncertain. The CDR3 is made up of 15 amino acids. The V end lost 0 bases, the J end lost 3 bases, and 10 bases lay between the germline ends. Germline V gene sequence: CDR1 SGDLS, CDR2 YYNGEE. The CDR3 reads CASSVVSDFYNEQFF. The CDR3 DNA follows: TGTGCCAGCAGCGTAGTATCCGACTTCTACAATGAGCAGTTCTTC. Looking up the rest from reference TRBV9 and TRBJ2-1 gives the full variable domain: DSGVTQTPKHLITATGQRVTLRCSPRSGDLSVYWYQQSLDQGLQFLIQYYNGEERAKGNILERFSAQQFPDLHSELNLSSLELGDSALYFCASSVVSDFYNEQFFGPGTRLTVL.

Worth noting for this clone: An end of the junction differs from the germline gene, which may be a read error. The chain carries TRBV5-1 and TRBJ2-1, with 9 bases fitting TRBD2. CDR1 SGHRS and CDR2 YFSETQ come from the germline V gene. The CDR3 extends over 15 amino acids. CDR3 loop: CASSLGGGGAYEQFF. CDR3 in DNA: TGCGCCAGCAGTTTGGGAGGCGGGGGGGCTTATGAGCAGTTCTTC.

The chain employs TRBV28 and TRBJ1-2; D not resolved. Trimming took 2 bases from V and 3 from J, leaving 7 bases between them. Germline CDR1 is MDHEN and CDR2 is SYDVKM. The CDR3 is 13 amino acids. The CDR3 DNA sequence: TGTGCCAGCAGTTTACTACAGCACTATGGCTACACCTTC. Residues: CASSLLQHYGYTF.

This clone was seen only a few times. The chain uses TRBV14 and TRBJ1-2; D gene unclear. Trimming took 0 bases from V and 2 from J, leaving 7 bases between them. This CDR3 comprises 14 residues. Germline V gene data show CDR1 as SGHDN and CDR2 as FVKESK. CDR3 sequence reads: CASSQDRLNYGYTF. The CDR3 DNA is TGTGCCAGCAGCCAAGACAGGTTAAACTATGGCTACACCTTC.

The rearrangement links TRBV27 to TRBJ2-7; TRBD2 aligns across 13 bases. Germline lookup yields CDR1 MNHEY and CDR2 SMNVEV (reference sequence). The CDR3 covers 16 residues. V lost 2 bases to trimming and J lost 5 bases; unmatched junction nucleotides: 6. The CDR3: CASSLRGLAGIDEQYF. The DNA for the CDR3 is TGTGCCAGCAGTTTACGGGGACTAGCGGGGATCGACGAGCAGTACTTC.